Described below is a single TCR beta chain sequence and its context. A read error may account for a junction end that differs from germline. Patients picked for sequencing had shown CD8+CD57+ cell expansion detected by flow cytometry. The data stem from a study of CD8+CD57+ T cells in acquired aplastic anemia. Profiling that covered TCR beta VDJ and CDR3 relied on genomic DNA as its template. One entry per CDR3 protein results from TCRdb running MiXCR on the reads. Altogether roughly 250,000 distinct CDR3 sequences are present, less than 85% being singletons, with the ten largest covering 35% to 50%. The germline CDR1 and CDR2 sequences are SGDLS and YYNGEE. This CDR3 has 16 residues.

Sequenced material: sorted CD4+, CD8+, or CD8+CD57+ T cells (not recorded which) from PBMCs. This sequence joins TRBV9 and TRBJ1-5; D unresolved. This TCR was sampled from a human donor with aplastic anemia. The CDR3 DNA reads TGTGCCAGCAGCGGACGGTTAGATACGCAGAATCATCCCCAGCATTTT. Protein sequence: CASSGRLDTQNHPQHF.